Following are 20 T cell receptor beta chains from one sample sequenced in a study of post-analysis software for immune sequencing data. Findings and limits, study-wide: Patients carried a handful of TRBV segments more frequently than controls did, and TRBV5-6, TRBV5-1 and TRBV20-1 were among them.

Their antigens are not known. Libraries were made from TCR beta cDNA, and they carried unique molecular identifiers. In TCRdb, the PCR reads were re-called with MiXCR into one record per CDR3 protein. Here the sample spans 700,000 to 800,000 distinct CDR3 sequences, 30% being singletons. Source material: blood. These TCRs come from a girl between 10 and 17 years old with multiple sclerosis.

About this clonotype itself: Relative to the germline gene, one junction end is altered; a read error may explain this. CDR3 region: CASSLWGTVKQETQYF. As DNA, the CDR3 is TGCGCCAGCAGTTTATGGGGGACAGTCAAGCAAGAGACCCAGTACTTC. The rearrangement links TRBV28 to TRBJ2-5, with TRBD1 matching over 7 bases. In germline, CDR1 is MDHEN, CDR2 SYDVKM. The CDR3 contains 16 residues.

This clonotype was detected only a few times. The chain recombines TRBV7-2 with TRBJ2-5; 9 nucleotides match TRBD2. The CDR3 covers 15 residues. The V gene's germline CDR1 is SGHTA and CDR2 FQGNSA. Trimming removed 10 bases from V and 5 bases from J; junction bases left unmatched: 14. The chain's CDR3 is CATAIVAGGQETQYF. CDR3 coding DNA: TGTGCCACCGCGATAGTCGCGGGGGGGCAGGAGACCCAGTACTTC.

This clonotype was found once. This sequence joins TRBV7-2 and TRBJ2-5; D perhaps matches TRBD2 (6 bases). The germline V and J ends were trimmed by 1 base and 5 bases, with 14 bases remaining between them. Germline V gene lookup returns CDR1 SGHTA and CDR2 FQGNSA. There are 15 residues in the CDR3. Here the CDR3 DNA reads TGTGCCAGCAGCTTAGACGGGGGATTTGGGGAGACCCAGTACTTC. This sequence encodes CASSLDGGFGETQYF. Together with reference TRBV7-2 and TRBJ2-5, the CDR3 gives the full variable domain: GAGVSQSPSNKVTEKGKDVELRCDPISGHTALYWYRQSLGQGLEFLIYFQGNSAPDKSGLPSDRFSAERTGGSVSTLTIQRTQQEDSAVYLCASSLDGGFGETQYFGPGTRLLVL.

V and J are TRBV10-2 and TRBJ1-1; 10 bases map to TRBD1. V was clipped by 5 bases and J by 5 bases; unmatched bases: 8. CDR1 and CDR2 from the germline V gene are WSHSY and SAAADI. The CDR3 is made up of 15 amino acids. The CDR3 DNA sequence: TGCGCCAGCAGTCGGACAGGGGGGACGTGGACTGAAGCTTTCTTT. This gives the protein CASSRTGGTWTEAFF.

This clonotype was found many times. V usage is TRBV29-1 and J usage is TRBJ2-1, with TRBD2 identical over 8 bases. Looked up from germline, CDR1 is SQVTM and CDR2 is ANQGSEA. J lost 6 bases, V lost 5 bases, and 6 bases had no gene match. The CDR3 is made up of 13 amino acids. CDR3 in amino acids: CSVYTGGGNEQFF. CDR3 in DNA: TGCAGCGTTTATACGGGAGGGGGCAATGAGCAGTTCTTC.

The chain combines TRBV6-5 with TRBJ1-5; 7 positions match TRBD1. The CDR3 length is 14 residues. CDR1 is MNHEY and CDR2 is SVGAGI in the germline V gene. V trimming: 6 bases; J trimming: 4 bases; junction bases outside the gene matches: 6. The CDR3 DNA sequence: TGTGCCAGCAGAACCGGACAGGTGAATCAGCCCCAGCATTTT. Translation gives CASRTGQVNQPQHF.

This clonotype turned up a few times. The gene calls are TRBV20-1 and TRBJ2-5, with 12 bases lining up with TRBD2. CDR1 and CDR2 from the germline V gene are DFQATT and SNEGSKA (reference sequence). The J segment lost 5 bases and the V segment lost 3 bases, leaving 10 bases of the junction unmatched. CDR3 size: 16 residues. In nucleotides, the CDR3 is TGCAGTGCTAGTCTTCTAGCGGGAGGGCTAACGGAGACCCAGTACTTC. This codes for CSASLLAGGLTETQYF.

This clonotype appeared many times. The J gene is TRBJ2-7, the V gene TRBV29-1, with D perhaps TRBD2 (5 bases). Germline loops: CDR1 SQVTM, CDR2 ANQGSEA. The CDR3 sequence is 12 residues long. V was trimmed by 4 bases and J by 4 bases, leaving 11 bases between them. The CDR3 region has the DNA TGCAGCGTTGGTGAGGGTTCTTACGAGCAGTACTTC. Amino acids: CSVGEGSYEQYF.

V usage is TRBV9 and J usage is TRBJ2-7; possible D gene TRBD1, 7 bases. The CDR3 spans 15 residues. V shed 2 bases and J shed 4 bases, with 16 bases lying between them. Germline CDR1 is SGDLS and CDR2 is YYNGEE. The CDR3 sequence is CASSVQGGLSYEQYF. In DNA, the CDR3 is TGTGCCAGCAGCGTTCAGGGGGGTCTGAGTTACGAGCAGTACTTC.

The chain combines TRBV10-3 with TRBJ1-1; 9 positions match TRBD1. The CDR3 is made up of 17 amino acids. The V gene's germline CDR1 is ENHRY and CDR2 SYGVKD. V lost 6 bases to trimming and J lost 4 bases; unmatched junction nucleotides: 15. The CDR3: CAIRGPGTGNVGTEAFF. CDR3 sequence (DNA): TGTGCCATCAGAGGTCCCGGGACAGGGAATGTTGGCACTGAAGCTTTCTTT.

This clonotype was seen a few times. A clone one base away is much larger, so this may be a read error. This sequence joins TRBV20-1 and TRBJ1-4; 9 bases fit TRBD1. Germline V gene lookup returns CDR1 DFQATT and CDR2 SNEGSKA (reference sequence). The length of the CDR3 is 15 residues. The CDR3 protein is CSAREDRGWGEKRFF. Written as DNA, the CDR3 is TGCAGTGCTAGAGAGGACAGGGGATGGGGTGAAAAACGGTTTTTT.

This chain's CDR3 is CASGPSYNSPLHF. The DNA of the CDR3 is TGTGCCAGCGGACCCTCCTATAATTCACCCCTCCACTTT. This chain joins TRBV12-3 or TRBV12-4 and TRBJ1-6; D remains ambiguous. V lost 8 bases and J 0 bases, leaving 5 bases between the germline ends. This CDR3 is 13 amino acids long.

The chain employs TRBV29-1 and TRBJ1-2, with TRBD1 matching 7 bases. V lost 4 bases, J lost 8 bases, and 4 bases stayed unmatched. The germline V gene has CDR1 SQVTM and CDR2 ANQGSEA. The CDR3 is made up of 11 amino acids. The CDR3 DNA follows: TGCAGCGTTGCCAGGGGGGAAGGCTACACCTTC. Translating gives CSVARGEGYTF.

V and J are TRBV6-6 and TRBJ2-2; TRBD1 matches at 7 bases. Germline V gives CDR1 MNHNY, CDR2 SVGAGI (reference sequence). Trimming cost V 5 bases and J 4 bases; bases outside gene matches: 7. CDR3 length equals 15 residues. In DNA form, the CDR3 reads TGTGCCAGCAGTCCTCCGACAGGGAGCACCGGGGAGCTGTTTTTT. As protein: CASSPPTGSTGELFF.

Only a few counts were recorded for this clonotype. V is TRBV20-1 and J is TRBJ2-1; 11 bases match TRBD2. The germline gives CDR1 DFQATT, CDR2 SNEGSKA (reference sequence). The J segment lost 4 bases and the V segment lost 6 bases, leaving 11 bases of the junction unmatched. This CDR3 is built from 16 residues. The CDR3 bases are TGCAGTGCCCAAGGCAAAAGACTAGCGGGGTACAATGAGCAGTTCTTC. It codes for CSAQGKRLAGYNEQFF.

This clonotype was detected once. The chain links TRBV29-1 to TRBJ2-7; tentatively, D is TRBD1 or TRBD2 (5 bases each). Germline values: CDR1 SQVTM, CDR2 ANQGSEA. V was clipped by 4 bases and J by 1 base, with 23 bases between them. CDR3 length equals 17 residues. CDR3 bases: TGCAGCGTTGTGTCCTGGCCGAGGTCGAGGGGATCCTACGAGCAGTACTTC. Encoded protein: CSVVSWPRSRGSYEQYF.

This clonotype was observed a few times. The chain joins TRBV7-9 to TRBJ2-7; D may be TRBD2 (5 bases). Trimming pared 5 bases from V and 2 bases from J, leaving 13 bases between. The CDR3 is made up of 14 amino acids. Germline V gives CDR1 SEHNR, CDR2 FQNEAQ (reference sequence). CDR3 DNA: TGTGCCAGCAGCACCGAGGACGGGACCTACGAGCAGTACTTC. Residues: CASSTEDGTYEQYF.

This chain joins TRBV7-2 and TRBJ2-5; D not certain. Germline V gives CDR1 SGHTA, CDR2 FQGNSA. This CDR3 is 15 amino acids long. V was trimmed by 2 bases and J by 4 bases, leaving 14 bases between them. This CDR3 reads CASSLIGGFGETQYF. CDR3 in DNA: TGTGCCAGCAGCTTAATCGGCGGATTCGGAGAGACCCAGTACTTC.

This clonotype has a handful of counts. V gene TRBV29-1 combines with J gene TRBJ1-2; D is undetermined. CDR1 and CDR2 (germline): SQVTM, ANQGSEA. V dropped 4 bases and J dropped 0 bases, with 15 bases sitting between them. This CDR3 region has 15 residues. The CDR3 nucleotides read TGCAGCGTTGTAATGACACTGTCTTCTAACTATGGCTACACCTTC. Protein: CSVVMTLSSNYGYTF.

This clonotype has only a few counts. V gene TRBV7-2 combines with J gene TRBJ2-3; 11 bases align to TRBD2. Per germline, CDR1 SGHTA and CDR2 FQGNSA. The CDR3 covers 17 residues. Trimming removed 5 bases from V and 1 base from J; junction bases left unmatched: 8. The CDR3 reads CASSPKPGLAGTDTQYF. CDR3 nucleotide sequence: TGTGCCAGCAGCCCGAAACCGGGACTAGCGGGCACAGATACGCAGTATTTT. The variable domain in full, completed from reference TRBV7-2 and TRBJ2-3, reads GAGVSQSPSNKVTEKGKDVELRCDPISGHTALYWYRQSLGQGLEFLIYFQGNSAPDKSGLPSDRFSAERTGGSVSTLTIQRTQQEDSAVYLCASSPKPGLAGTDTQYFGPGTRLTVL.